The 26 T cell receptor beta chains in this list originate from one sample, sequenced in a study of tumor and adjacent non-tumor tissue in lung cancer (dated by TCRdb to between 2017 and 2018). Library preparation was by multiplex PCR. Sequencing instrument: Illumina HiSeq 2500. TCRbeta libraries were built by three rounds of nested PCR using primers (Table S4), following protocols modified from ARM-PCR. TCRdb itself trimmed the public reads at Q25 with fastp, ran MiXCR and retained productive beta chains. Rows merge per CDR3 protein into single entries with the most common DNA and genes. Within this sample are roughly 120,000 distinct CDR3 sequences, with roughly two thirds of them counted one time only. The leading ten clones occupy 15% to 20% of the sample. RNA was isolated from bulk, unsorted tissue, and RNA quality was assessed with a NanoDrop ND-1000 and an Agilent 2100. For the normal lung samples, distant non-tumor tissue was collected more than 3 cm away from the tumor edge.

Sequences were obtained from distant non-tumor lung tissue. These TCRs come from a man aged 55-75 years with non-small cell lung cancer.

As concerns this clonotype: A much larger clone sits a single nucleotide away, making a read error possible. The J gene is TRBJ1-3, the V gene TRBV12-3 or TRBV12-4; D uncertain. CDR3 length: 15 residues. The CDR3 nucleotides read TGTGGCAGCAGAGCCCCGGGATCGGGAGGAAACACCATATATTTT. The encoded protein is CGSRAPGSGGNTIYF.

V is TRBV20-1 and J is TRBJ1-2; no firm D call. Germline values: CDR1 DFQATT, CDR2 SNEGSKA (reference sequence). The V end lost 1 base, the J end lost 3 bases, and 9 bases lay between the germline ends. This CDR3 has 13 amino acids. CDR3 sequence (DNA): TGCAGTGCTAGAGGTCCGTGCGACTATGGCTACACCTTC. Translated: CSARGPCDYGYTF.

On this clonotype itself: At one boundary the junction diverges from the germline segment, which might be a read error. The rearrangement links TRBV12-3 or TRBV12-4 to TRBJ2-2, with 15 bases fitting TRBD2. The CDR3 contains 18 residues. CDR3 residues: CASSLRTSGGAYTGKLFF. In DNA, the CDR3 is TGTGCCAGCAGTTTAAGGACTAGCGGGGGGGCGTACACCGGGAAGCTGTTTTTT.

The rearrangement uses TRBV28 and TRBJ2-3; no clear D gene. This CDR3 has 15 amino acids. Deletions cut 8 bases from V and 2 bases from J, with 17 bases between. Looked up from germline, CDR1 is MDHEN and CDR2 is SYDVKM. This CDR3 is CASLLGLVNTDTQYF. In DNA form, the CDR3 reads TGTGCCAGCTTGCTGGGATTGGTGAACACAGATACGCAGTATTTT.

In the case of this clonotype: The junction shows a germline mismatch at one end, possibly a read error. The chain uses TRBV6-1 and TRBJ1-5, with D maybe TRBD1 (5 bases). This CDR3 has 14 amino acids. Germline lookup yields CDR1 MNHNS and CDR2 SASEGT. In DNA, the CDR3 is TGTGTCAGCAGTGTGGTCCAGGACAATCAGCCCCGGCATTTT. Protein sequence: CVSSVVQDNQPRHF.

CDR3 bases: TGTGCCAGCAGTCCTGAATTGGGGGACAGGGAGCTGTTTTTT. Protein sequence: CASSPELGDRELFF. The chain carries TRBV12-3 or TRBV12-4 and TRBJ2-2; D might be TRBD1 (6 bases). V lost 5 bases and J lost 9, with 16 bases in between. This CDR3 contains 14 residues.

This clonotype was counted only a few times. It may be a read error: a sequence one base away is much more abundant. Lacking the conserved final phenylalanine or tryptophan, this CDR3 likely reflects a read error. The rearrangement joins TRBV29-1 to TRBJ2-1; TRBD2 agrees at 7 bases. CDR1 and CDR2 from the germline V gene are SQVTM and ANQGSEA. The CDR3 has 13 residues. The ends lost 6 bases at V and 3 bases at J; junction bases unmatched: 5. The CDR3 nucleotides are TGCAGCGTCTCAGCGGGGTTCTACAATGAGCAGTTCGTC. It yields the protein CSVSAGFYNEQFV.

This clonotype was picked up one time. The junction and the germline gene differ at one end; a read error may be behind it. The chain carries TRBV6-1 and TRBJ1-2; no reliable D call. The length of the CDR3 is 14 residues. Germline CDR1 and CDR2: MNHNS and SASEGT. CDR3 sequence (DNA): TGTGTCAGCAGAGAGGCGGCCGCGGGCTATGGCTACACCTTT. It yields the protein CVSREAAAGYGYTF.

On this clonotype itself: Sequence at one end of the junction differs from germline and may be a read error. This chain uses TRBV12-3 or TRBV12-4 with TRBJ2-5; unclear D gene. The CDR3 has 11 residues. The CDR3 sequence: CASIREEIQYF. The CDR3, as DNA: TGTGCCAGCATAAGAGAAGAGATCCAGTACTTC.

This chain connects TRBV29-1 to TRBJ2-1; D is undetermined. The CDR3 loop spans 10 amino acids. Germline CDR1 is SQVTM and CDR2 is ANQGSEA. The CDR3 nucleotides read TGCGTCTCCGGGCCAAATGAGCAGTTCTTC. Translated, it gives CVSGPNEQFF.

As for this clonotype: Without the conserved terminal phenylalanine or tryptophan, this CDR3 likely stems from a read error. Written as DNA, the CDR3 is TGCAGTGCTAGTTCCGGGGGGTCTCGAGGCTACACCTTA. As protein: CSASSGGSRGYTL. The chain couples TRBV20-1 to TRBJ1-2; maybe TRBD1 (5 bases). The CDR3 extends over 13 amino acids. V shed 3 bases and J shed 8 bases, with 16 bases lying between them. The germline CDR1 and CDR2 sequences are DFQATT and SNEGSKA (reference sequence).

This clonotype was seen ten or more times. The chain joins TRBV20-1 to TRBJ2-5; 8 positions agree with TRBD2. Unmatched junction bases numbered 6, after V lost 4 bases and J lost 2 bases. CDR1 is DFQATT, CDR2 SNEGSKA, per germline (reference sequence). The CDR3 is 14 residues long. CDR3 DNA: TGCAGTGCTATGGACCGGGGGGGACAAGAGACCCAGTACTTC. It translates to CSAMDRGGQETQYF.

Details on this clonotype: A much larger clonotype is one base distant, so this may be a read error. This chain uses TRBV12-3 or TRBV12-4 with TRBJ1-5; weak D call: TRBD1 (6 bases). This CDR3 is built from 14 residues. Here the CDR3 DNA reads TGTGCCAGCAGCGAACAGGGAAGCAATCAGACCCAGCATTTT. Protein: CASSEQGSNQTQHF.

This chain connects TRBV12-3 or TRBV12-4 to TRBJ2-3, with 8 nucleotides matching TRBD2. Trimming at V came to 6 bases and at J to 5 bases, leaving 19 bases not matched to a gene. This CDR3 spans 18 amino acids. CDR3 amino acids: CASSPPFLAGLVRDTQYF. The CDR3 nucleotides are TGTGCCAGCAGCCCTCCCTTCTTAGCGGGACTTGTCAGAGATACGCAGTATTTT.

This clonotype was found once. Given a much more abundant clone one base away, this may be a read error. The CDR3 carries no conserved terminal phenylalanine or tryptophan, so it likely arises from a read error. CDR3 DNA sequence: TGCAGTGCTAGCACCAGGGGGATCGGAAACACCATATATTCT. Translated, it gives CSASTRGIGNTIYS. The chain joins TRBV20-1 to TRBJ1-3; 7 bases fit TRBD1. The CDR3 length is 14 residues. From germline, CDR1 is DFQATT and CDR2 SNEGSKA (reference sequence). Unmatched junction bases numbered 6, after V lost 3 bases and J lost 4 bases.

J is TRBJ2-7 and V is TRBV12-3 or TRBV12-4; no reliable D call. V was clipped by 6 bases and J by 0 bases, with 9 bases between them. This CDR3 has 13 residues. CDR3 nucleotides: TGTGCCAGCAGCTGGTCATACTCCTACGAGCAGTACTTC. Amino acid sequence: CASSWSYSYEQYF.

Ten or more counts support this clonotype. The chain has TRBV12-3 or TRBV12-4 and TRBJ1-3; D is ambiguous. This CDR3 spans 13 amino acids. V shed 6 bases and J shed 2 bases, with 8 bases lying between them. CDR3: CASSLTAGNTIYF. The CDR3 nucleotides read TGTGCCAGCAGCCTTACGGCTGGAAACACCATATATTTT.

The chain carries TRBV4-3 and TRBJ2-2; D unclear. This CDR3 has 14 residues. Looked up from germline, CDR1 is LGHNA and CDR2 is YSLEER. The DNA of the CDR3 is TGCACGAGCAGCCAAGTAGGGTACGCCGGGGAGCTGTTTTTT. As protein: CTSSQVGYAGELFF.

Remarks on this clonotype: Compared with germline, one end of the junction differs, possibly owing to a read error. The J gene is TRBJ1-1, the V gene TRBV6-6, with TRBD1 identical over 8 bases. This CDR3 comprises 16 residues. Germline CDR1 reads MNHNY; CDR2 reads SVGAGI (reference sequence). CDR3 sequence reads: CVSSPHRGERDTEAFF. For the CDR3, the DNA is TGTGTCAGCAGTCCGCACAGGGGGGAGAGAGACACGGAAGCTTTCTTT.

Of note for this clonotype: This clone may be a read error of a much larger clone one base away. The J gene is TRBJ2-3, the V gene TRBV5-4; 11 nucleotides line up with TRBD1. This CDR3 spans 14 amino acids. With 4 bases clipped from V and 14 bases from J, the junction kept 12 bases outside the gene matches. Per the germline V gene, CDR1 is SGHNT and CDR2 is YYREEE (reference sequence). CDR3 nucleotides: TGTGCCAGCAGCAGCCGAGGACAGGGGGCTGCGCGGTATTTT. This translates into CASSSRGQGAARYF.

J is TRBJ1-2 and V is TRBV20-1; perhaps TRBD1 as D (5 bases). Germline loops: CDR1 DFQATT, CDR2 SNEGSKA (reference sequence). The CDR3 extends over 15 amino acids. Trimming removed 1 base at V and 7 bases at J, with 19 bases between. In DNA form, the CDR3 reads TGCAGTGCTAGAGTTGTGGGGACGCAAGCGAGTGGCTACACCTTC. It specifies CSARVVGTQASGYTF.

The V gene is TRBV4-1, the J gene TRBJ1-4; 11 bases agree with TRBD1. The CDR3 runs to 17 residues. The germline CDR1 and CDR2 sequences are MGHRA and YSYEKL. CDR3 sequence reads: CDNSKGQGATTNEKLFF. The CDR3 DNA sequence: TGCGACAACAGCAAAGGACAGGGGGCTACAACTAATGAAAAACTGTTTTTT.

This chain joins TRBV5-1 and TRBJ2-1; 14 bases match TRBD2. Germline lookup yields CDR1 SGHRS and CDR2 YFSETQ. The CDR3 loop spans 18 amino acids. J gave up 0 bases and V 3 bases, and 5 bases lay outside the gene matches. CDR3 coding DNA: TGCGCCAGCAGCTGGACTAGCGGGGGGCCTAGCTCCTACAATGAGCAGTTCTTC. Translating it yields CASSWTSGGPSSYNEQFF.

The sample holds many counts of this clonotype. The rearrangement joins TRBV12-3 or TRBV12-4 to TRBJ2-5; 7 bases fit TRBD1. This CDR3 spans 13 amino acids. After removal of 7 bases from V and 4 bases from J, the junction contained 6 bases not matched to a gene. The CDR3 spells CASMAGGSETQYF. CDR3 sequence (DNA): TGTGCCAGCATGGCAGGGGGATCAGAGACCCAGTACTTC.

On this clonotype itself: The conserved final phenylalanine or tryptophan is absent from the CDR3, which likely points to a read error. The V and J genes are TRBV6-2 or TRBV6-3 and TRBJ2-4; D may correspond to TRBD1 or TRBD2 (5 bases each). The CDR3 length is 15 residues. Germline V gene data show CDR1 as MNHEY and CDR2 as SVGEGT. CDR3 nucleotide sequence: TGTGCCAGCAGTCAAAGTTGGGGGACCAAAAACGTTCAGTACTTA. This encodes CASSQSWGTKNVQYL.

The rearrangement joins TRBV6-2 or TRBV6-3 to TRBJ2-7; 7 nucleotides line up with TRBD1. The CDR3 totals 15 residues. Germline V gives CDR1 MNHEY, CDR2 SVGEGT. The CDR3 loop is CSSRSNRGSSYEQYF. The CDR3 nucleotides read TGTTCAAGCAGATCCAACAGGGGAAGCTCCTACGAGCAGTACTTC.